A selection of T cell receptor beta chains follows, all from one sample in a study of T cell responses to AZD1222 COVID-19 vaccine. Using immunoSEQ multiplex PCR, the repertoire was profiled, and TCRdb retains in-frame clones only, with some absent. The repertoire has about 100,000 clones, about 87% of them found once; the top ten carry about 15%. This specimen consisted of peripheral blood, obtained on day 0 of AZD1222 vaccination. The source of these receptors is an adult in good health. CDR3s include the opening cysteine and the closing phenylalanine or tryptophan. The D gene is left open where the match is weak. Only some rows state a clone size, as once, few, many or a class for expanded clones.

v_call	j_call	cdr3_length	d_call	clone_size	cdr3_aa	cdr3_nt
TRBV9	TRBJ2-5	16	NA	NA	CASSVLGLGGRETQYF	TGTGCCAGCAGCGTGCTGGGATTAGGAGGACGAGAGACCCAGTACTTC
TRBV11-2	TRBJ2-7	15	NA	NA	CASSLNAGIGYEQYF	TGTGCCAGCAGCTTAAACGCTGGGATTGGCTACGAGCAGTACTTC
TRBV19	TRBJ2-7	14	NA	NA	CASSIASQVYEQYF	TGTGCCAGTAGTATCGCTTCACAGGTCTACGAGCAGTACTTC
TRBV7-9	TRBJ1-2	14	NA	NA	CASSHENGMYGYTF	TGTGCCAGCAGCCACGAAAATGGGATGTATGGCTACACCTTC
TRBV30	TRBJ1-2	13	NA	NA	CAWSVQGVEGYTF	TGTGCCTGGAGTGTACAGGGAGTTGAGGGCTACACCTTC
TRBV10-3	TRBJ2-2	15	TRBD2	NA	CAISESGGNTGELFF	TGTGCCATCAGTGAGAGCGGGGGGAACACCGGGGAGCTGTTTTTT
TRBV6-5	TRBJ1-1	15	TRBD1	once	CASSSIGQGATEAFF	TGTGCCAGCAGTTCTATAGGACAGGGAGCCACTGAAGCTTTCTTT
TRBV3-1/TRBV3-2	TRBJ2-1	14	NA	NA	CASSQPDFNNEQFF	TGTGCCAGCAGCCAGCCGGACTTCAACAATGAGCAGTTCTTC
TRBV19	TRBJ1-5	17	NA	NA	CASSMARQENSNQPQHF	TGTGCCAGTAGTATGGCCCGACAGGAAAATAGCAATCAGCCCCAGCATTTT
TRBV9	TRBJ2-7	16	NA	NA	CASSVGAGTSVYEQYF	TGTGCCAGCAGCGTAGGAGCCGGGACTTCCGTTTACGAGCAGTACTTC
TRBV21-1	TRBJ1-3	12	NA	NA	CASSIIRNTIYF	TGTGCCAGCAGCATAATTAGAAACACCATATATTTT
TRBV10-3	TRBJ1-2	14	NA	NA	CAISDSRGDYGYTF	TGTGCCATCAGTGACAGCAGGGGCGACTATGGCTACACCTTC
TRBV6-5	TRBJ2-1	13	NA	NA	CASSYRLNNEQFF	TGTGCCAGCAGTTACAGGTTAAACAATGAGCAGTTCTTC
TRBV6-2/TRBV6-3	TRBJ2-7	20	TRBD2	NA	CASSYTVAGNPKNKNYEQYF	TGTGCCAGCAGTTATACCGTAGCGGGAAACCCCAAGAACAAAAACTACGAGCAGTACTTC
TRBV10-3	TRBJ1-6	17	NA	NA	CAISEPNSQGSHSPLHF	TGTGCCATCAGTGAGCCTAATTCGCAGGGGAGTCATTCACCCCTCCACTTT
TRBV6-1	TRBJ2-4	17	NA	NA	CASSEAHLALTKNIQYF	TGTGCCAGCAGTGAAGCGCACCTAGCCCTAACCAAAAACATTCAGTACTTC
TRBV5-1	TRBJ2-2	16	TRBD1	NA	CASSSPTGYITGELFF	TGCGCCAGCAGCTCACCGACAGGGTATATCACCGGGGAGCTGTTTTTT
TRBV13	TRBJ2-1	18	NA	NA	CASSLLSDLGQGWGEQFF	TGTGCCAGCAGCTTATTATCGGATCTGGGCCAGGGGTGGGGTGAGCAGTTCTTC
TRBV9	TRBJ2-7	14	TRBD2	NA	CASSVAGGFAEQYF	TGTGCCAGCAGCGTAGCGGGGGGATTCGCCGAGCAGTACTTC
TRBV3-1/TRBV3-2	TRBJ2-6	16	NA	NA	CASSPFEQAGANVLTF	TGTGCCAGCAGCCCCTTTGAGCAGGCTGGGGCCAACGTCCTGACTTTC
TRBV19	TRBJ2-7	14	TRBD1	NA	CASSRGQSGYEQYF	TGTGCCAGTAGTAGGGGACAGTCGGGCTACGAGCAGTACTTC
TRBV4-3	TRBJ1-3	17	TRBD1	medium-sized	CASSQRAGGRAGNTIYF	TGCGCCAGCAGCCAAAGGGCAGGGGGAAGAGCTGGAAACACCATATATTTT
TRBV4-3	TRBJ1-1	14	NA	NA	CASSHGRRGTEAFF	TGCGCCAGCAGCCACGGTAGAAGGGGCACTGAAGCTTTCTTT
TRBV6-5	TRBJ1-1	15	NA	NA	CASKGGQILNTEAFF	TGTGCCAGCAAGGGGGGTCAAATCCTGAACACTGAAGCTTTCTTT
TRBV11-2	TRBJ2-7	15	TRBD1	NA	CASSLETGGRYEQYF	TGTGCCAGCAGCTTGGAGACAGGGGGTAGATACGAGCAGTACTTC
TRBV10-1	TRBJ2-1	14	TRBD2	NA	CASGAGGLYNEQFF	TGCGCCAGCGGGGCGGGAGGCCTGTACAATGAGCAGTTCTTC
TRBV30	TRBJ1-1	13	TRBD1	NA	CACQTGSNTEAFF	TGTGCCTGCCAGACAGGGTCGAACACTGAAGCTTTCTTT
TRBV19	TRBJ2-3	13	NA	NA	CASSLSQVDTQYF	TGTGCCAGTAGTTTATCACAGGTAGATACGCAGTATTTT
TRBV2	TRBJ1-1	13	NA	NA	CASIGRANTEAFF	TGTGCCAGCATTGGCAGGGCAAACACTGAAGCTTTCTTT
TRBV4-2	TRBJ2-7	14	NA	NA	CASSRQEYSYEQYF	TGTGCCAGCAGTCGACAGGAATACTCCTACGAGCAGTACTTC